This T cell receptor beta chain came from a study of identical twins. A universal primer binding site was introduced by template switching. The final cDNA contained unique molecular identifiers. TCRdb re-called the 5' RACE reads through MiXCR, storing one row per CDR3 protein. The data hold some 560,000 distinct CDR3 sequences, with around a tenth observed a single time. The CDR3 runs 15 residues. J lost 2 bases, V lost 0 bases, and 1 base had no gene match. Germline V lookup: CDR1 LNHNV, CDR2 YYDKDF (reference sequence). The sample was also linked to a second study, of yellow fever vaccine responses in identical twins. From that paper: Reports say the vaccine T cell response in twins looked partly convergent and partly personalized.

The material sequenced was PBMCs. The TCR sequence derives from a woman under 30 in good health. The chain couples TRBV15 to TRBJ2-3; TRBD2 agrees at 8 bases. The CDR3, as DNA: TGTGCCACCAGCAGAGAGCGGGAGGCCACAGATACGCAGTATTTT. Translation gives CATSREREATDTQYF.